Listed here are 31 T cell receptor beta chains from one sample, sequenced in a study of CD8+CD57+ T cells in acquired aplastic anemia. In patients chosen for sequencing, flow cytometry had shown CD8+CD57+ cell expansion. Template material for TCR beta VDJ and CDR3 profiling consisted of genomic DNA. TCRdb processed the reads anew with MiXCR; each CDR3 protein has one entry. The data contain fewer than 250,000 distinct CDR3 sequences, about 44% of them singletons. Sequencing used sorted CD4+, CD8+, or CD8+CD57+ T cells (not recorded which) from PBMCs. The receptors here all came from a human donor with aplastic anemia.

This clonotype has a count of ten or more. J is TRBJ2-1 and V is TRBV5-1, with D possibly matching TRBD1 (5 bases). This CDR3 region has 16 residues. The ends were cut back, 4 bases at V and 2 bases at J, with 16 bases in the middle. Per the germline V gene, CDR1 is SGHRS and CDR2 is YFSETQ. The chain's CDR3 is CASSHGTGVPYNEQFF. In nucleotides, the CDR3 is TGCGCCAGCAGCCACGGTACAGGTGTGCCCTACAATGAGCAGTTCTTC.

The chain combines TRBV12-2 with TRBJ1-1; no DNA check was done on the table's D call, TRBD1. TRBV12-2 is shown as a pseudogene. The CDR3 consists of 16 residues. The CDR3 sequence: CASRLDPKAPDTEAFF. DNA for the CDR3: TGTGCAAGTCGCTTAGATCCCAAGGCCCCTGACACTGAAGCTTTCTTT.

J is TRBJ2-5 and V is TRBV3-1, with D tentatively TRBD2 (6 bases). The CDR3 runs to 14 residues. V lost 2 bases and J lost 4, with 11 bases in between. Germline assignment: CDR1 LGHDT and CDR2 YNNKEL (reference sequence). CDR3 DNA sequence: TGTGCCAGCAGCCAAATTCGGGGGACAGAGACCCAGTACTTC. Encoded protein: CASSQIRGTETQYF.

This clonotype appeared many times. This chain joins TRBV7-9 and TRBJ2-7; tentative D call: TRBD1 (7 bases). Trimming removed 6 bases at V and 5 bases at J, with 23 bases between. This CDR3 is built from 16 residues. Germline V CDR1 and CDR2: SEHNR, FQNEAQ (reference sequence). The DNA for the CDR3 is TGTGCCAGCAGTACAAACAGGGGAGGTCGACATAACGAGCAGTACTTC. Its translation: CASSTNRGGRHNEQYF.

In this sample, this clonotype turned up a few times. This chain connects TRBV2 to TRBJ2-7; D unresolved. The germline gives CDR1 SNHLY, CDR2 FYNNEI. This CDR3 is 12 amino acids long. V lost 6 bases, J lost 3 bases, and 9 bases lay in between. DNA for the CDR3: TGTGCCAGCAGCCCTTTGAGCTACGAGCAGTACTTC. As protein: CASSPLSYEQYF. The full variable domain, completed using reference TRBV2 and TRBJ2-7, is EPEVTQTPSHQVTQMGQEVILRCVPISNHLYFYWYRQILGQKVEFLVSFYNNEISEKSEIFDDQFSVERPDGSNFTLKIRSTKLEDSAMYFCASSPLSYEQYFGPGTRLTVT.

This clonotype was recorded many times. The gene calls are TRBV2 and TRBJ2-2, with a weak D call TRBD1 (6 bases). V dropped 3 bases and J dropped 4 bases, with 15 bases sitting between them. From germline, CDR1 is SNHLY and CDR2 FYNNEI. The CDR3 totals 16 residues. The CDR3 sequence is CASSDPRQERTGELFF. The CDR3 DNA reads TGTGCCAGCAGTGACCCGCGACAGGAACGCACCGGGGAGCTGTTTTTT. The full variable domain, in which reference TRBV2 and TRBJ2-2 provide the parts outside the CDR3, is EPEVTQTPSHQVTQMGQEVILRCVPISNHLYFYWYRQILGQKVEFLVSFYNNEISEKSEIFDDQFSVERPDGSNFTLKIRSTKLEDSAMYFCASSDPRQERTGELFFGEGSRLTVL.

This clonotype was recorded at least ten times. The chain is built from TRBV14 and TRBJ2-1, with 8 bases lining up with TRBD2. Trimming took 2 bases from V and 9 from J; bases not matched to a gene: 6. Germline values: CDR1 SGHDN, CDR2 FVKESK. This CDR3 is built from 14 residues. The CDR3 DNA reads TGTGCCAGCAGCCAAAAGAGCGGGGGAAGTGAGCAGTTCTTC. Protein product: CASSQKSGGSEQFF.

The rearrangement joins TRBV20-1 to TRBJ2-7; 16 bases line up with TRBD2. The CDR3 has 19 amino acids. The V segment lost 5 bases and the J segment 4 bases; nucleotides outside the gene matches: 17. Germline V CDR1 and CDR2: DFQATT, SNEGSKA (reference sequence). CDR3 amino acids: CSARGQAGTSGRERYEQYF. CDR3 DNA: TGCAGTGCTCGAGGGCAGGCTGGGACTAGCGGGAGGGAGAGGTACGAGCAGTACTTC.

CDR3 sequence reads: CSVDYRGDSYEQYF. CDR3 bases: TGCAGCGTTGACTACAGGGGGGACTCCTACGAGCAGTACTTC. V and J are TRBV29-1 and TRBJ2-7, with 8 bases fitting TRBD1. The CDR3 is made up of 14 amino acids. V gave up 3 bases and J gave up 0 bases; unmatched junction bases: 4. Germline CDR1 is SQVTM and CDR2 is ANQGSEA.

Ten or more counts support this clonotype. The gene calls are TRBV13 and TRBJ1-4; D is unresolved. The CDR3 spans 13 residues. The germline CDR1 and CDR2 sequences are PRHDT and FYEKMQ (reference sequence). V lost 0 bases, J lost 6 bases, and 5 bases lay in between. CDR3 in amino acids: CASSLGLHEKLFF. CDR3 DNA: TGTGCCAGCAGCTTAGGCCTGCATGAAAAACTGTTTTTT.

The chain couples TRBV7-9 to TRBJ2-7; D remains ambiguous. This CDR3 has 11 residues. The V end lost 4 bases, the J end lost 7 bases, and 8 bases lay between the germline ends. Germline values: CDR1 SEHNR, CDR2 FQNEAQ (reference sequence). CDR3 in amino acids: CASSWGWEQYF. In DNA, the CDR3 is TGTGCCAGCAGCTGGGGATGGGAGCAGTACTTC.

The chain has TRBV7-2 and TRBJ2-5, with TRBD2 matching over 11 bases. The germline V gene has CDR1 SGHTA and CDR2 FQGNSA. Trimming cost V 5 bases and J 5 bases; bases outside gene matches: 10. CDR3 length: 16 amino acids. CDR3 loop: CASSPRVLAGVETQYF. The DNA for the CDR3 is TGTGCCAGCAGCCCAAGGGTACTAGCGGGGGTGGAGACCCAGTACTTC. The full variable domain, rest sourced from reference TRBV7-2 and TRBJ2-5, is GAGVSQSPSNKVTEKGKDVELRCDPISGHTALYWYRQSLGQGLEFLIYFQGNSAPDKSGLPSDRFSAERTGGSVSTLTIQRTQQEDSAVYLCASSPRVLAGVETQYFGPGTRLLVL.

This clonotype has a count of ten or more. The chain has TRBV5-1 and TRBJ2-6; 9 positions agree with TRBD1. This CDR3 has 17 amino acids. The ends lost 3 bases at V and 0 bases at J; junction bases unmatched: 4. CDR1 SGHRS and CDR2 YFSETQ come from the germline V gene. CDR3 sequence: CASSWDRADSGANVLTF. DNA of the CDR3: TGCGCCAGCAGCTGGGACAGGGCGGACTCTGGGGCCAACGTCCTGACTTTC.

The chain is built from TRBV13 and TRBJ2-5, with D perhaps given as TRBD1 or TRBD2 (7 bases each). Germline-derived CDR1 and CDR2 are PRHDT and FYEKMQ (reference sequence). The CDR3 has 13 amino acids. Trimming took 8 bases from V and 2 from J, leaving 12 bases between them. The CDR3 region has the DNA TGTGCCAGCCAGGGGGGGACTCAAGAGACCCAGTACTTC. Its translation is CASQGGTQETQYF.

Ten or more counts support this clonotype. The rearrangement joins TRBV2 to TRBJ1-2; weak D call: TRBD1 (5 bases). V gave up 8 bases and J gave up 5 bases, with 18 bases separating them. The CDR3 is 14 amino acids. Germline CDR1 and CDR2: SNHLY and FYNNEI. CDR3 region: CASLGGVRPYGYTF. As DNA, the CDR3 is TGTGCCAGCCTCGGGGGGGTCCGCCCTTATGGCTACACCTTC.

The chain is built from TRBV5-1 and TRBJ2-7, with a possible D match to TRBD1 (5 bases). Germline lookup yields CDR1 SGHRS and CDR2 YFSETQ. V was clipped by 3 bases and J by 0 bases, with 16 bases between them. CDR3 length: 16 amino acids. The CDR3 is CASSSTPGKSSYEQYF. The CDR3 bases are TGCGCCAGCAGCTCCACCCCAGGGAAAAGCTCCTACGAGCAGTACTTC.

In this sample, this clonotype turned up a few times. The chain joins TRBV20-1 to TRBJ2-3, with 13 bases that match TRBD2. CDR3 length equals 14 residues. CDR1 is DFQATT, CDR2 SNEGSKA, per germline (reference sequence). V gave up 6 bases and J gave up 6 bases; unmatched junction bases: 6. The CDR3 loop is CSAPGTSGEDTQYF. In nucleotides, the CDR3 is TGCAGTGCACCCGGGACTAGCGGGGAGGATACGCAGTATTTT.

The chain couples TRBV7-6 to TRBJ2-1; TRBD2 matches at 14 bases. There are 16 residues in the CDR3. Germline lookup yields CDR1 SGHVS and CDR2 FNYEAQ. V was pared by 5 bases and J by 7 bases, with 7 bases of the junction left unmatched. The CDR3 sequence: CASSPGLAGEINEQFF. CDR3 DNA sequence: TGTGCCAGCAGCCCGGGACTAGCGGGGGAGATAAATGAGCAGTTCTTC. Drawing the rest from reference TRBV7-6 and TRBJ2-1, the complete variable domain is GAGVSQSPRYKVTKRGQDVALRCDPISGHVSLYWYRQALGQGPEFLTYFNYEAQQDKSGLPNDRFSAERPEGSISTLTIQRTEQRDSAMYRCASSPGLAGEINEQFFGPGTRLTVL.

V usage is TRBV12-3 or TRBV12-4 and J usage is TRBJ1-1; 8 bases agree with TRBD1. The junction had 11 bases not matched to a gene; V was cut back by 6 bases and J by 2 bases. CDR3 length: 16 amino acids. CDR3 nucleotides: TGTGCCAGCAGCGCAGAGTCGGGACAGGCTAACACTGAAGCTTTCTTT. This codes for CASSAESGQANTEAFF.

This clonotype was seen repeatedly, ten times or more. The chain combines TRBV27 with TRBJ1-6; no clear D. There are 13 residues in the CDR3. Trimming took off 2 bases at V and 7 bases at J, with 6 bases between the two ends. Looked up from germline, CDR1 is MNHEY and CDR2 is SMNVEV (reference sequence). The CDR3 DNA sequence: TGTGCCAGCAGTTTACAGGAGAATTCACCCCTCCACTTT. Translated, it gives CASSLQENSPLHF.

J is TRBJ1-2 and V is TRBV7-6, with 7 bases lining up with TRBD1. V lost 0 bases and J lost 6; bases outside the gene matches: 1. The CDR3 covers 13 residues. Per germline, CDR1 SGHVS and CDR2 FNYEAQ. CDR3 loop: CASSLAQGDGYTF. CDR3 DNA: TGTGCCAGCAGCTTAGCGCAGGGGGATGGCTACACCTTC.

The rearrangement links TRBV25-1 to TRBJ1-6, with 9 nucleotides matching TRBD1. CDR3 length: 14 amino acids. After removal of 5 bases from V and 8 bases from J, the junction contained 4 bases not matched to a gene. Germline CDR1 and CDR2: MGHDK and SYGVNS. The CDR3, as DNA: TGTGCCAGCAGTCGGGACAGGGAGGATTCACCCCTCCACTTT. The encoded protein is CASSRDREDSPLHF.

There are many counts of this clonotype. The rearrangement links TRBV7-9 to TRBJ2-3; D is perhaps TRBD1 (6 bases). Between the trimmed V and J ends, which lost 3 bases and 2 bases, there was a span of 18 bases. This CDR3 comprises 17 residues. CDR1 is SEHNR and CDR2 is FQNEAQ in the germline V gene (reference sequence). The CDR3 is CASSLIVGQGHTDTQYF. CDR3 bases: TGTGCCAGCAGCTTGATTGTGGGGCAGGGGCACACAGATACGCAGTATTTT.

This chain links TRBV7-2 with TRBJ2-7; D might be TRBD2 (6 bases). Per germline, CDR1 SGHTA and CDR2 FQGNSA. The CDR3 spans 14 residues. V lost 4 bases and J 0 bases, leaving 10 bases between the germline ends. The CDR3 spells CASSWAGSSYEQYF. The CDR3 DNA is TGTGCCAGCAGCTGGGCGGGGAGCTCCTACGAGCAGTACTTC.

The chain recombines TRBV2 with TRBJ2-5; TRBD2 might be the D (6 bases). The CDR3 extends over 13 amino acids. V gave up 4 bases and J gave up 5 bases, with 11 bases separating them. Germline CDR1 is SNHLY and CDR2 is FYNNEI. This CDR3 is CASSGTGRETQYF. In DNA, the CDR3 is TGTGCCAGCAGTGGCACGGGGAGGGAGACCCAGTACTTC.

This clonotype was counted a few times. One base away lies a much larger clone, so this may be a sequencing read error. This sequence joins TRBV7-9 and TRBJ1-2; D is possibly TRBD1 (5 bases). The CDR3 has 14 residues. Germline V CDR1 and CDR2: SEHNR, FQNEAQ (reference sequence). The CDR3 reads CAGSNTGTNYGYTF. The CDR3, as DNA: TGTGCCGGCAGCAACACCGGGACGAACTATGGCTACACCTTC.

In its sample, this clonotype was seen many times. The junction differs from germline at one of its ends, possibly a read error. The chain links TRBV7-9 to TRBJ2-1; D remains ambiguous. Germline loops: CDR1 SEHNR, CDR2 FQNEAQ (reference sequence). CDR3 size: 9 residues. In DNA, the CDR3 is TGTGCCAGCAGCCCCCCGGATGTCTTC. It specifies CASSPPDVF.

The V gene is TRBV7-9, the J gene TRBJ2-3; perhaps TRBD2 as D (6 bases). The germline V and J ends were trimmed by 2 bases and 5 bases, with 11 bases remaining between them. CDR1 and CDR2 (germline): SEHNR, FQNEAQ (reference sequence). The CDR3 has 14 amino acids. The CDR3 region has the DNA TGTGCCAGCAGCTTAAGAGGGCGGGGAGATACGCAGTATTTT. It encodes CASSLRGRGDTQYF.

There are many counts of this clonotype. The chain employs TRBV24-1 and TRBJ2-4; D possibly uses TRBD1 or TRBD2 (5 bases each). The CDR3 consists of 15 residues. Germline loops: CDR1 KGHDR, CDR2 SFDVKD. Deletions cut 3 bases from V and 2 bases from J, with 10 bases between. In DNA form, the CDR3 reads TGTGCCACCAGTGATCCCAGGGAGTCCAAAAACATTCAGTACTTC. Translating gives CATSDPRESKNIQYF.

This chain joins TRBV25-1 and TRBJ2-7; 7 nucleotides align to TRBD1. Germline V lookup: CDR1 MGHDK, CDR2 SYGVNS. The CDR3 totals 15 residues. Trimming cost V 7 bases and J 5 bases; bases outside gene matches: 14. CDR3 sequence reads: CASTKSGTVINEQYF. The CDR3 DNA follows: TGTGCCAGCACAAAGTCCGGGACAGTTATCAACGAGCAGTACTTC.

The V and J genes are TRBV6-1 and TRBJ1-1, with 9 positions matching TRBD1. The V gene's germline CDR1 is MNHNS and CDR2 SASEGT. The ends lost 6 bases at V and 1 base at J; junction bases unmatched: 9. The CDR3 totals 16 residues. This chain's CDR3 is CASSERRGQGNTEAFF. The CDR3 region has the DNA TGTGCCAGCAGCGAAAGGAGGGGACAGGGGAACACTGAAGCTTTCTTT.